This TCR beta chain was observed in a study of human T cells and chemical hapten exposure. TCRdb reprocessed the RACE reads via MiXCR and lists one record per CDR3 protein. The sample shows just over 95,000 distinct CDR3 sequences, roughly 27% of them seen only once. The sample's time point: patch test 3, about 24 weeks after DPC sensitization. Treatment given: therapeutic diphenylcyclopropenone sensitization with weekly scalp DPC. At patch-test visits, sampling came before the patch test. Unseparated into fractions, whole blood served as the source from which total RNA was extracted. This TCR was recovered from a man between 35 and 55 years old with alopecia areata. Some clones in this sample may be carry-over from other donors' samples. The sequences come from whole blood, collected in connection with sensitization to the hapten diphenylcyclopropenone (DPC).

The CDR3 is CASSVVGIGEQFF. CDR3 nucleotides: TGTGCCAGCAGCGTAGTGGGGATTGGTGAGCAGTTCTTC. The rearrangement joins TRBV9 to TRBJ2-1, with D uncertain. With 0 bases removed from V and 9 bases from J, the gap between germline ends came to 10 bases. The germline gives CDR1 SGDLS, CDR2 YYNGEE. The CDR3 runs to 13 residues.